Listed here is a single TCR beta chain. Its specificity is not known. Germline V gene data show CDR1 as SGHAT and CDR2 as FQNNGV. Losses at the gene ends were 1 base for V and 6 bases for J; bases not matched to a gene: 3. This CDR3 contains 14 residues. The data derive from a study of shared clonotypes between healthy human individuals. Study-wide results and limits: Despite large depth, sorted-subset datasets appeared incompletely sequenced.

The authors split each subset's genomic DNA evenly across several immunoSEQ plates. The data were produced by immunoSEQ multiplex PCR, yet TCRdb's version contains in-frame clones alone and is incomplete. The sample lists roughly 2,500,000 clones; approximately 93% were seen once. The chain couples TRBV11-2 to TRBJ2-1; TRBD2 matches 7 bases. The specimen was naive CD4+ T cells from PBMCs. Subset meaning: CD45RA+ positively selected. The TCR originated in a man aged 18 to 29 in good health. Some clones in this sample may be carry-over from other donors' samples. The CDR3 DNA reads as TGTGCCAGCAGCTTAGCTAGACTAGCCAATGAGCAGTTCTTC. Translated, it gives CASSLARLANEQFF.